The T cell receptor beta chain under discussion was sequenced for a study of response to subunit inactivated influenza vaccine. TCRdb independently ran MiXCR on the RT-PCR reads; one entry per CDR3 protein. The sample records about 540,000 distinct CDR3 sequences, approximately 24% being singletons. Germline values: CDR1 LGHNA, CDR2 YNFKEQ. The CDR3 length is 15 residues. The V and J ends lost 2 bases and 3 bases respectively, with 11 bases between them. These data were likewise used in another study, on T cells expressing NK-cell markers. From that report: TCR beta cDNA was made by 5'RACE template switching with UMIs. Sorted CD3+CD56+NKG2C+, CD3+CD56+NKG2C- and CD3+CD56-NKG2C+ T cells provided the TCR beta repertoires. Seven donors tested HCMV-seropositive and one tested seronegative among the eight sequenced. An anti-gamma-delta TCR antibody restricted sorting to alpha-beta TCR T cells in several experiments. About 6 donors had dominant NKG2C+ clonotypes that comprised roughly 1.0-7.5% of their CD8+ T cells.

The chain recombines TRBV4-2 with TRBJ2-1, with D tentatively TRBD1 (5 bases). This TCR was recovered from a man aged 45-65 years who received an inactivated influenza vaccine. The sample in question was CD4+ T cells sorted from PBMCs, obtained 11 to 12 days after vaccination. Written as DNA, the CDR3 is TGTGCCAGCAGCCAAACAATAGACAGCTACAATGAGCAGTTCTTC. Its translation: CASSQTIDSYNEQFF.